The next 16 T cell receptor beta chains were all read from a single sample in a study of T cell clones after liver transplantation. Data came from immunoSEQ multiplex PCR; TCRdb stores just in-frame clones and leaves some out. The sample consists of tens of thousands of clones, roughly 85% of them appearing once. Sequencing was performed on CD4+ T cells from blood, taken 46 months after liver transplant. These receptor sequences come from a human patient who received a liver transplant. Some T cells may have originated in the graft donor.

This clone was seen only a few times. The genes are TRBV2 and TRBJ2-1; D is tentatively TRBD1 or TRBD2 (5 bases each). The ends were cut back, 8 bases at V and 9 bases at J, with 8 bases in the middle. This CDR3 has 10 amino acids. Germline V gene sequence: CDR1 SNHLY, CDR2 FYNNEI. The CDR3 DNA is TGTGCCAGCTGGGACCGTGAGCAGTTCTTC. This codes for CASWDREQFF.

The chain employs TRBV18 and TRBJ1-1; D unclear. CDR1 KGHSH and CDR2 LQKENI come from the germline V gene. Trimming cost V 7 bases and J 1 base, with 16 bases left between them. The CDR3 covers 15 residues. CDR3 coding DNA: TGTGCCAGCTTCTCCCAAAGTCACAAGAACACTGAAGCTTTCTTT. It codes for CASFSQSHKNTEAFF.

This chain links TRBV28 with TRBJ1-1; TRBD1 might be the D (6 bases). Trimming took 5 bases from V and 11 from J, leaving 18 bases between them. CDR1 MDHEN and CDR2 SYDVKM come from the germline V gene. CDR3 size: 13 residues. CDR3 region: CASSRGGWERAFF. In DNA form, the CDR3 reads TGTGCCAGCAGTAGAGGGGGATGGGAGAGGGCTTTCTTT.

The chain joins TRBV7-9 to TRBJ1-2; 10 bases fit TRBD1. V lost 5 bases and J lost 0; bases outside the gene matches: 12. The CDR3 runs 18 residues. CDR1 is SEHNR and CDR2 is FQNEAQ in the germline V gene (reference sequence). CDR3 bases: TGTGCCAGCAGCCGTCCGGGACAGGGGATCACCCCTAACTATGGCTACACCTTC. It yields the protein CASSRPGQGITPNYGYTF.

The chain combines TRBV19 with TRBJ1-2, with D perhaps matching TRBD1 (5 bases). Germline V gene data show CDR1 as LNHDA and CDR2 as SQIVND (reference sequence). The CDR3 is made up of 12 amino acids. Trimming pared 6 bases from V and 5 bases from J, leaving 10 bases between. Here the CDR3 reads CASSREGYGYTF. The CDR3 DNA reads TGTGCCAGTAGCAGGGAAGGTTATGGCTACACCTTC.

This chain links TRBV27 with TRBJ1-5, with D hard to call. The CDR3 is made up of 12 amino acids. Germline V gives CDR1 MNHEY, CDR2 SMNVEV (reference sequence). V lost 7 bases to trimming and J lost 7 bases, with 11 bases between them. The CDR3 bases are TGTGCCAGCAAATCTGGGAACCAGCCCCAGCATTTT. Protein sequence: CASKSGNQPQHF.

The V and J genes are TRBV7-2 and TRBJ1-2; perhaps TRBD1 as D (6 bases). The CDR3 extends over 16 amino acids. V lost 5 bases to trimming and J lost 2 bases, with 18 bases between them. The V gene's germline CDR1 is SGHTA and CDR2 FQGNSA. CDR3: CASSRAPGQGNYGYTF. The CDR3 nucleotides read TGTGCCAGCAGCCGGGCCCCGGGACAAGGGAACTATGGCTACACCTTC. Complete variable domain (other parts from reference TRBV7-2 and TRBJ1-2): GAGVSQSPSNKVTEKGKDVELRCDPISGHTALYWYRQSLGQGLEFLIYFQGNSAPDKSGLPSDRFSAERTGGSVSTLTIQRTQQEDSAVYLCASSRAPGQGNYGYTFGSGTRLTVV.

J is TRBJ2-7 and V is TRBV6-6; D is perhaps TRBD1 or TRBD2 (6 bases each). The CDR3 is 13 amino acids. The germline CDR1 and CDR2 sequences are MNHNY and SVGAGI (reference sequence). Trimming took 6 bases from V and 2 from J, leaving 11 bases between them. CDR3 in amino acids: CASSRRGPYEQYF. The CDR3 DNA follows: TGTGCCAGCAGCCGACGGGGGCCCTACGAGCAGTACTTC.

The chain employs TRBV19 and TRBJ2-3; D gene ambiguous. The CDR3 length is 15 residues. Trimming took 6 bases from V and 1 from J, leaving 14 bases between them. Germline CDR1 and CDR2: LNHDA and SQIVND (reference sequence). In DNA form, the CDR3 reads TGTGCCAGTAGATCCTCAAATTCTGGCACAGATACGCAGTATTTT. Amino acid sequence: CASRSSNSGTDTQYF.

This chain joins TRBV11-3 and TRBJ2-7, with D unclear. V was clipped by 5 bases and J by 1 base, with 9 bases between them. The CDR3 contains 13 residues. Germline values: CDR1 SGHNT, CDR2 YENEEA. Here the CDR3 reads CASSRDLSYEQYF. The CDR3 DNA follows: TGTGCCAGCAGCCGCGACTTGTCCTACGAGCAGTACTTC.

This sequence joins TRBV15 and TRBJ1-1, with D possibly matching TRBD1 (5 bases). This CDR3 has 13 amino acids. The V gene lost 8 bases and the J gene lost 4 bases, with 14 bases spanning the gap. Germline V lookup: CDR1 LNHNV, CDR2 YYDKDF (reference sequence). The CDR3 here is CATQGAGSTEAFF. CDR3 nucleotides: TGTGCCACCCAAGGGGCCGGGAGCACTGAAGCTTTCTTT.

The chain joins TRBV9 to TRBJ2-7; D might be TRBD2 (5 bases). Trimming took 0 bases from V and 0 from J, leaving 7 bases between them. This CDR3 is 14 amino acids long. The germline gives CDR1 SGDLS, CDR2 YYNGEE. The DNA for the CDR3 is TGTGCCAGCAGCGTAGGGGAGAGCTCCTACGAGCAGTACTTC. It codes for CASSVGESSYEQYF.

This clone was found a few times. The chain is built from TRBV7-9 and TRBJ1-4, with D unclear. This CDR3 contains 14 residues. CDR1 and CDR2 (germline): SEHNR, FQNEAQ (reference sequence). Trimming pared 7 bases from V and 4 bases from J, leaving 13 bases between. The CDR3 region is CASTADQLNEKLFF. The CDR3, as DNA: TGTGCCAGCACCGCCGACCAGCTTAATGAAAAACTGTTTTTT.

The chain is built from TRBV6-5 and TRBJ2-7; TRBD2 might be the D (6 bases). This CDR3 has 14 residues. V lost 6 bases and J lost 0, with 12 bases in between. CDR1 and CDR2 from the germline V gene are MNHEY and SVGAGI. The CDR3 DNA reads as TGTGCCAGCAGACCTCACGGGGGCTCCTACGAGCAGTACTTC. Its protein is CASRPHGGSYEQYF.

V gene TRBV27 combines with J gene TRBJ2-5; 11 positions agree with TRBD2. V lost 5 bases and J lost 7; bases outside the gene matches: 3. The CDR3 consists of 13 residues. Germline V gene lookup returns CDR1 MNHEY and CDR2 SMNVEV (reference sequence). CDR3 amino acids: CASSQGLAGTQYF. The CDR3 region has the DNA TGTGCCAGCAGTCAAGGACTAGCGGGGACCCAGTACTTC.

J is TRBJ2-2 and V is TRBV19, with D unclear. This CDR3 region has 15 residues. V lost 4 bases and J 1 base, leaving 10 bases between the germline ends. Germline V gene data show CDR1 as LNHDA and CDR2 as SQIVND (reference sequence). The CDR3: CASSKPGWNTGELFF. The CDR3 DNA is TGTGCCAGTAGTAAGCCAGGATGGAACACCGGGGAGCTGTTTTTT.